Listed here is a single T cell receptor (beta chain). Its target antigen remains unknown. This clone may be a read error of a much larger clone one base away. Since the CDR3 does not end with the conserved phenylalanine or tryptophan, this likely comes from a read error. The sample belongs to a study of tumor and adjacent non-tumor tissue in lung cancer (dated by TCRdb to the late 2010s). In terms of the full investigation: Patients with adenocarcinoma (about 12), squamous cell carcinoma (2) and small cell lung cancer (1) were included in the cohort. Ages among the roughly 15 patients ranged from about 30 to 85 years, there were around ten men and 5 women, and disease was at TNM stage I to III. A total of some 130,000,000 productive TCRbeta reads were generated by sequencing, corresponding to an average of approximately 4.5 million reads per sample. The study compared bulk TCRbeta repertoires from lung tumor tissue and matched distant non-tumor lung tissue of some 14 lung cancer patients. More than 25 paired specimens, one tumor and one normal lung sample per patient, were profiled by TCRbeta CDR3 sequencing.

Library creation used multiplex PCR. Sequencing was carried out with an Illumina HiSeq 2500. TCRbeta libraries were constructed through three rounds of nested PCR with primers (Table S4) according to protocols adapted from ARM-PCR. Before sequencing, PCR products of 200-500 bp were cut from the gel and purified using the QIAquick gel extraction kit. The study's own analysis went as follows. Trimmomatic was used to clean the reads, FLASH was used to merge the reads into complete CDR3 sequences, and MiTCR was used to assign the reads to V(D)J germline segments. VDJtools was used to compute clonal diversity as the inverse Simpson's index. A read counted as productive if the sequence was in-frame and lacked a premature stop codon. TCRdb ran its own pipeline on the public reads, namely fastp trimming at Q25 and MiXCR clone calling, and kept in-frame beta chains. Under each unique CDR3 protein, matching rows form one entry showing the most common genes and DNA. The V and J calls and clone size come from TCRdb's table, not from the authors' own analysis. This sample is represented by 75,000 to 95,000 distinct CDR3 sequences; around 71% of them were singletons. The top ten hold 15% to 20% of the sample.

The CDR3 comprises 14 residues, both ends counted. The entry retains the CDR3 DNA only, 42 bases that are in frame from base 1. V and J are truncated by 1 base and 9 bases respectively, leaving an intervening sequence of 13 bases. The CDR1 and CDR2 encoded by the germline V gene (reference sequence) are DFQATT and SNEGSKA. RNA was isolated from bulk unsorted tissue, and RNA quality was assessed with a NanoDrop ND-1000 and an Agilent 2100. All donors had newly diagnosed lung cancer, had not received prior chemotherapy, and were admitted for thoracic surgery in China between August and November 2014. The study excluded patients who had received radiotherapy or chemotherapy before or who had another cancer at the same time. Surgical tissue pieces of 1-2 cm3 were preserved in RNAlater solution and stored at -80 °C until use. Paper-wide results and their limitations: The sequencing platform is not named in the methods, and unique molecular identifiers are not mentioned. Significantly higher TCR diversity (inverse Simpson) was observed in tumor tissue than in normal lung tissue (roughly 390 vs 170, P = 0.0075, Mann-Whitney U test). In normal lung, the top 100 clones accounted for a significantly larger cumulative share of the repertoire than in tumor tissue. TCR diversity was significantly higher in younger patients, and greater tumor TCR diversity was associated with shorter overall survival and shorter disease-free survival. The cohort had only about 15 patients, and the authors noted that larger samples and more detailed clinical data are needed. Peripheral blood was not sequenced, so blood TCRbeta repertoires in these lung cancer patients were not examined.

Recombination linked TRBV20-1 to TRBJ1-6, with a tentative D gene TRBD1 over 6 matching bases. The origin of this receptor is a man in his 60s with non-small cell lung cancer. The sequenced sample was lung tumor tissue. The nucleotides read TGCAGTGCTAGAGGCCGGACAGTCTCTTCACCCCTCCACTCT. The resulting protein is CSARGRTVSSPLHS.